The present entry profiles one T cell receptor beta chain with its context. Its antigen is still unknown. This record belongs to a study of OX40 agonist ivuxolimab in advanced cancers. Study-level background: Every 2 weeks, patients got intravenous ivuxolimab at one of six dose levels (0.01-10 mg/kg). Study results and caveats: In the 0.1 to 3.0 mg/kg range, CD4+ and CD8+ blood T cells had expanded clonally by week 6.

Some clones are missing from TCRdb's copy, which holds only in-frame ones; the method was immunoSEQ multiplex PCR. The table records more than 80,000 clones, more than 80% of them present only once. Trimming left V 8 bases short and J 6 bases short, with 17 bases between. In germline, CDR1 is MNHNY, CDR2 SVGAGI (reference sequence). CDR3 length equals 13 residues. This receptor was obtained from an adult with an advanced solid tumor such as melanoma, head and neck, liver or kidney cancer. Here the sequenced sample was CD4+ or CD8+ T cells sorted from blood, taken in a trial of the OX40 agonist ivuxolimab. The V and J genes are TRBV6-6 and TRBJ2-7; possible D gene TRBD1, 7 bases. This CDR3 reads CASRTGGQPEQYF. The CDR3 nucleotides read TGTGCCAGCCGGACAGGAGGGCAACCCGAGCAGTACTTC.